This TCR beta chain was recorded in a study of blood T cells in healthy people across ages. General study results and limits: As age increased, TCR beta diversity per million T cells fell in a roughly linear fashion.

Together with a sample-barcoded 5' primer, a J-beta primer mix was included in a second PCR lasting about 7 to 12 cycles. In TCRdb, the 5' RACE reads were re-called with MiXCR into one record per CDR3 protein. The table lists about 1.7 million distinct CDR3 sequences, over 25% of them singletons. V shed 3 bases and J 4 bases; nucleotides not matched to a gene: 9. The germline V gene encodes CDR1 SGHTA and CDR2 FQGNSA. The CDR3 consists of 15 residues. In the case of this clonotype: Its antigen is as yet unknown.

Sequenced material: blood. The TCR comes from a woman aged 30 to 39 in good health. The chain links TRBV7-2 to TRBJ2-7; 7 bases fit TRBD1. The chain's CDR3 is CASSFPGTEYYEQYF. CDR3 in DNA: TGTGCCAGCAGCTTCCCCGGGACAGAATATTACGAGCAGTACTTC.